Reported below is one TCR beta chain. Thyroid ultrasound and orbital computed tomography, with clinical symptoms and serum thyroxine and TRAb, informed diagnoses. This CDR3 has 12 amino acids. V lost 2 bases and J lost 6, with 9 bases in between. Germline V lookup: CDR1 DFQATT, CDR2 SNEGSKA (reference sequence). The data belong to a study of T cells in Graves' hyperthyroidism and ophthalmopathy. Overall study context: Initial diagnosis, before any treatment, was when peripheral blood was collected.

Regions amplified from RNA transcripts were the TCR beta CDR3 regions. With the HTBI primer set, the TCR CDR3 went through a first round of RT-PCR. One entry per CDR3 protein results from TCRdb running MiXCR on the multiplex PCR reads. The table has fewer than 450,000 distinct CDR3 sequences, about 18% seen once. This sequence joins TRBV20-1 and TRBJ2-3; the D is unclear. The source is a woman under 40 with Graves' hyperthyroidism that later progressed to Graves' ophthalmopathy. Source material: blood. The CDR3: CSARSSEDTQYF. CDR3 DNA sequence: TGCAGTGCTAGATCGAGCGAGGATACGCAGTATTTT.